This passage covers 17 T cell receptor beta chains from one sample sequenced in a study of T cell clonality in common variable immunodeficiency. Study observations and caveats: In common variable immunodeficiency, TCR beta chains reportedly carried fewer deletions and N-nucleotide insertions.

Their cognate antigens are unknown. Some clones are missing from TCRdb's copy, which holds only in-frame ones; the method was immunoSEQ multiplex PCR. Altogether around 24,000 clones were found in the sample, and no singletons occur. The sequenced sample consisted of peripheral blood mononuclear cells. The receptors originated from a human donor with common variable immunodeficiency.

With respect to this clone: Sequencing ends 3 residues short of the CDR3 end; the germline J gene provides the rest. The J gene is TRBJ2-1, the V gene TRBV5-1, with 11 bases fitting TRBD2. Trimming took 6 bases from V and 0 from J; bases not matched to a gene: 8. The CDR3 spans 17 residues. Germline values: CDR1 SGHRS, CDR2 YFSETQ. Here the CDR3 reads CASTLAGGLHSYNEQFF. CDR3 DNA, as far as it was read: TGCGCCAGCACCCTAGCGGGAGGCCTCCACTCCTACAATGAG.

This clone was counted many times. The CDR3 is cut off 3 residues early in the read; its end comes from the germline J gene. The V gene is TRBV10-1, the J gene TRBJ2-1, with a possible D match to TRBD2 (5 bases). Germline values: CDR1 WNHNN, CDR2 SYGVQD (reference sequence). The CDR3 has 13 amino acids. Deletions cut 1 base from V and 8 bases from J, with 9 bases between. The covered CDR3 bases are TGCGCCAGCAGTGAGTTTTTGAGGGATGAG. Translating it yields CASSEFLRDE. The entire CDR3 protein is CASSEFLRDEQFF.

This clone was seen at least ten times. The observed sequence ends 3 residues before the CDR3 terminus, with the missing tail filled in from the germline J gene. The rearrangement joins TRBV19 to TRBJ1-3; unclear D gene. This CDR3 has 13 residues. Germline CDR1 and CDR2: LNHDA and SQIVND (reference sequence). Between the trimmed V and J ends, which lost 7 bases and 4 bases, there was a span of 11 bases. The CDR3: CASMRGSGNTIYF. The covered CDR3 bases are TGTGCCAGTATGCGGGGATCAGGAAACACC.

With regard to this clone: The CDR3 end is not reached by the read, which stops 3 residues before it; the germline J gene fills it in. This chain joins TRBV19 and TRBJ2-7; D might be TRBD1 (6 bases). This CDR3 spans 14 amino acids. The V and J ends lost 4 bases and 2 bases respectively, with 12 bases between them. Germline assignment: CDR1 LNHDA and CDR2 SQIVND (reference sequence). The sequenced CDR3 bases are TGTGCCAGTAGTACAGGGACATCCACCTACGAG. This translates into CASSTGTSTYE. The full CDR3 is CASSTGTSTYEQYF.

This clone has only a few counts. With the read ending 3 residues before the CDR3 end, the germline J gene is used to fill in that end. The V call is TRBV20-1, the J call TRBJ2-7; D not certain. This CDR3 contains 17 residues. Germline V gives CDR1 DFQATT, CDR2 SNEGSKA (reference sequence). The V gene lost 0 bases and the J gene lost 2 bases, with 20 bases spanning the gap. This CDR3 reads CSARDRIDSLSPYEQYF. The CDR3 DNA, read in part, is TGCAGTGCTAGAGATAGGATTGACTCACTCTCCCCCTACGAG.

A few counts support this clone. The DNA read from the CDR3 is TGTGCCATCAGTGATCTCGGGACTAGCGGGAGGTACGAG. Amino acid sequence: CAISDLGTSGRYE. The entire CDR3 protein is CAISDLGTSGRYEQYF. V gene TRBV10-3 combines with J gene TRBJ2-7; 15 nucleotides line up with TRBD2. The observed sequence ends 3 residues before the CDR3 terminus, with the missing tail filled in from the germline J gene. The V segment lost 3 bases and the J segment 4 bases; nucleotides outside the gene matches: 4. The CDR3 length is 16 residues. CDR1 and CDR2 (germline): ENHRY, SYGVKD.

Remarks on this clone: The CDR3 goes on 3 residues after the read ends, and that part is filled in from the germline J gene. V usage is TRBV7-3 and J usage is TRBJ1-2; maybe TRBD1 (5 bases). This CDR3 region has 12 residues. In germline, CDR1 is SGHTA, CDR2 FQGTGA. The CDR3 DNA, read in part, is TGTGCCAGCAGCTTATCAGGGCACGGC. Translating it yields CASSLSGHG. The full CDR3 protein reads CASSLSGHGYTF.

This clone was recorded at least ten times. This may arise from a read error, as a much more abundant clone is one base away. The CDR3 is cut off 3 residues early in the read; its end comes from the germline J gene. V usage is TRBV7-3 and J usage is TRBJ2-1, with 13 bases identical to TRBD2. Per the germline V gene, CDR1 is SGHTA and CDR2 is FQGTGA. The CDR3 is made up of 15 amino acids. The junction had 5 bases not matched to a gene; V was cut back by 4 bases and J by 8 bases. The CDR3 sequence is CASSSGLAGLDEQFF. The part of the CDR3 DNA that was read is TGTGCCAGCAGCTCGGGACTAGCGGGATTGGATGAG.

Concerning this clone itself: Read sequence stops 3 residues before the CDR3 end, and the germline J gene provides the missing end. The rearrangement links TRBV20-1 to TRBJ2-7, with 7 bases identical to TRBD2. V gave up 2 bases and J gave up 0 bases; unmatched junction bases: 7. The germline gives CDR1 DFQATT, CDR2 SNEGSKA (reference sequence). This CDR3 is built from 15 residues. This chain's CDR3 is CSARRPGGSSYEQYF. The part of the CDR3 DNA that was read is TGCAGTGCTAGACGGCCGGGCGGGAGCTCCTACGAG.

There are many counts of this clone. The read is 3 residues too short to cover the CDR3 end, so that end is filled in from the germline J gene. V is TRBV20-1 and J is TRBJ2-1; TRBD2 matches at 10 bases. The germline V gene has CDR1 DFQATT and CDR2 SNEGSKA (reference sequence). CDR3 size: 14 residues. V lost 4 bases and J lost 4; bases outside the gene matches: 4. The sequenced part of the CDR3 DNA is TGCAGTGCTACCACTAGCGGGATTTACAATGAG. It yields the protein CSATTSGIYNE. The full CDR3 protein is CSATTSGIYNEQFF.

This clone has more than one count but fewer than ten. The CDR3 extends 3 residues past the end of the read, so its final part is completed from the germline J gene. The gene calls are TRBV19 and TRBJ2-2; D may be TRBD2 (6 bases). Trimming cost V 4 bases and J 4 bases, with 10 bases left between them. Looked up from germline, CDR1 is LNHDA and CDR2 is SQIVND (reference sequence). This CDR3 region has 14 residues. The part of the CDR3 DNA that was read is TGTGCCAGTAGTAGGGGACTGAGCACCGGGGAG. Translating it yields CASSRGLSTGE. The full-length CDR3 reads as CASSRGLSTGELFF.

This clone came up a few times. The CDR3 goes on 3 residues after the read ends, and that part is filled in from the germline J gene. This rearrangement joins TRBV20-1 to TRBJ1-3; maybe TRBD1 (5 bases). The CDR3 is 14 amino acids. Germline assignment: CDR1 DFQATT and CDR2 SNEGSKA (reference sequence). CDR3 bases read: TGCAGTGCTAGAGATTTAACGGACTCGGGGGCC. Encoded protein: CSARDLTDSGA. The whole CDR3 region reads CSARDLTDSGAIYF.

This clone was counted between two and nine times. The read terminates 3 residues ahead of where the CDR3 ends, so the germline J gene completes it. The chain uses TRBV20-1 and TRBJ2-5, with TRBD2 matching 10 bases. There are 14 residues in the CDR3. Germline CDR1 DFQATT, CDR2 SNEGSKA (reference sequence). With 0 bases clipped from V and 4 bases from J, the junction kept 2 bases outside the gene matches. The CDR3: CSARDIAGGETQYF. CDR3 DNA, as far as it was read: TGCAGTGCTAGAGATATAGCGGGAGGAGAGACC.

A note on this clone: The sequenced fragment ends 3 residues before the CDR3 boundary, so the rest is inferred from the germline J gene. This chain connects TRBV4-2 to TRBJ2-7; TRBD2 is a possible D gene (5 bases). This CDR3 is 15 amino acids long. Trimming removed 2 bases at V and 6 bases at J, with 17 bases between. In germline, CDR1 is LGHNA, CDR2 YNFKEQ. The CDR3 here is CASSQSTRVGREQYF. CDR3 DNA, as far as it was read: TGTGCCAGCAGCCAAAGCACGAGGGTGGGCCGCGAG.

This clone was recorded many times. The read comes to an end 3 residues before the CDR3 does, leaving the germline J gene to fill in the end. The genes are TRBV7-2 and TRBJ2-2, with D perhaps being TRBD1 or TRBD2 (6 bases each). With 5 bases removed from V and 4 bases from J, the gap between germline ends came to 11 bases. The CDR3 has 14 residues. CDR1 SGHTA and CDR2 FQGNSA come from the germline V gene. The sequenced CDR3 bases are TGTGCCAGCAGCAGACAGGAGGGCACCGGGGAG. Translated: CASSRQEGTGE. The whole CDR3 reads CASSRQEGTGELFF.

This clone occurred many times. The read is 3 residues too short to cover the CDR3 end, so that end is filled in from the germline J gene. The rearrangement uses TRBV2 and TRBJ2-7; tentatively, D is TRBD1 (5 bases). The CDR3 consists of 15 residues. V shed 0 bases and J shed 0 bases, with 9 bases lying between them. The germline V gene encodes CDR1 SNHLY and CDR2 FYNNEI. The CDR3 loop is CASSEAGQGSYEQYF. The sequenced CDR3 bases are TGTGCCAGCAGTGAAGCAGGCCAGGGCTCCTACGAG.

This clone was seen only a few times. The read ends 3 residues early relative to the CDR3; the germline J gene fills the gap. This chain joins TRBV7-7 and TRBJ1-1, with D tentatively TRBD1 (5 bases). The V gene lost 7 bases and the J gene lost 5 bases, with 17 bases spanning the gap. Germline V gene sequence: CDR1 SSHAT, CDR2 FNYEAQ (reference sequence). The CDR3 runs 14 residues. The CDR3 bases that were read are TGTGCCAGCACCCAACTCGGGGGGGGTACTGAA. Translating it yields CASTQLGGGTE. The complete CDR3 reads CASTQLGGGTEAFF.